These 23 T cell receptor beta chains came from one sample sequenced in a study of cytomegalovirus exposure and HLA in healthy donors. The PCR contained 60 Vbeta and 13 Jbeta primers. Produced via immunoSEQ multiplex PCR; TCRdb's table is partial and in-frame only. The sample yields just over 80,000 clones, of which the top ten take up about 1.1%. The material sequenced was PBMCs. The receptors come from a woman aged 30 to 39 in good health and CMV-seronegative.

On this clone: The sample contains more than one DNA sequence encoding this CDR3. Here the CDR3 reads CASSTQGNYGYTF. The CDR3 DNA follows: TGTGCCAGTAGTACTCAGGGTAACTATGGCTACACCTTC. The rearrangement links TRBV19 to TRBJ1-2; maybe TRBD1 (5 bases). The germline CDR1 and CDR2 sequences are LNHDA and SQIVND (reference sequence). CDR3 length equals 13 residues. V lost 4 bases, J lost 1 base, and 7 bases lay in between.

V and J are TRBV7-9 and TRBJ2-7; possibly TRBD2 for D (5 bases). Deletions cut 0 bases from V and 7 bases from J, with 7 bases between. This CDR3 is 12 amino acids long. Germline lookup yields CDR1 SEHNR and CDR2 FQNEAQ (reference sequence). In DNA, the CDR3 is TGTGCCAGCAGCTTAGCGCCGGGGGAGCAGTACTTC. Protein: CASSLAPGEQYF.

The chain employs TRBV20-1 and TRBJ2-1; no definite D call. Trimming cost V 3 bases and J 3 bases, with 3 bases left between them. The germline V gene encodes CDR1 DFQATT and CDR2 SNEGSKA (reference sequence). The CDR3 totals 11 residues. The CDR3 bases are TGCAGTGCTAGTCTCTACAATGAGCAGTTCTTC. It specifies CSASLYNEQFF.

The gene calls are TRBV7-9 and TRBJ2-5, with 11 bases matching TRBD1. The CDR3 length is 15 residues. CDR1 is SEHNR, CDR2 FQNEAQ, per germline (reference sequence). With V trimmed by 3 bases and J by 4 bases, 4 bases remained unmatched. For the CDR3, the DNA is TGTGCCAGCAGCTTCGGACAGGGGGCTGGAGAGACCCAGTACTTC. Translating gives CASSFGQGAGETQYF.

The J gene is TRBJ1-1, the V gene TRBV6-5; D perhaps matches TRBD1 (5 bases). From germline, CDR1 is MNHEY and CDR2 SVGAGI. The CDR3 is made up of 15 amino acids. V dropped 6 bases and J dropped 4 bases, with 18 bases sitting between them. CDR3 loop: CASSPNGQGGTEAFF. The CDR3 DNA is TGTGCCAGCAGCCCCAACGGGCAGGGAGGCACTGAAGCTTTCTTT.

Details on this clone: The junction and the germline gene differ at one end; a read error may be behind it. This chain connects TRBV7-2 to TRBJ2-3; TRBD2 might be the D (7 bases). The CDR3 is 15 amino acids. Germline V lookup: CDR1 SGHTA, CDR2 FQGNSA. The CDR3 sequence is CASSLAGGQADKQYF. CDR3 coding DNA: TGTGCCAGCAGCTTAGCGGGGGGGCAGGCAGATAAGCAGTATTTT. The full variable domain, in which reference TRBV7-2 and TRBJ2-3 provide the parts outside the CDR3, is GAGVSQSPSNKVTEKGKDVELRCDPISGHTALYWYRQSLGQGLEFLIYFQGNSAPDKSGLPSDRFSAERTGGSVSTLTIQRTQQEDSAVYLCASSLAGGQADKQYFGPGTRLTVL.

This chain joins TRBV29-1 and TRBJ1-1; TRBD1 might be the D (5 bases). This CDR3 has 12 amino acids. Germline V gives CDR1 SQVTM, CDR2 ANQGSEA. V was shortened by 3 bases and J by 4 bases, with 9 bases between the two germline ends. CDR3 nucleotide sequence: TGCAGCGTTGACCAGGGAGGCACTGAAGCTTTCTTT. Translated: CSVDQGGTEAFF.

The V and J genes are TRBV5-1 and TRBJ1-6; possible D gene TRBD1, 6 bases. V dropped 6 bases and J dropped 4 bases, with 11 bases sitting between them. Germline CDR1 is SGHRS and CDR2 is YFSETQ. This CDR3 contains 14 residues. This chain's CDR3 is CASNLGQYNSPLHF. The CDR3 nucleotides are TGCGCCAGCAACTTAGGACAGTATAATTCACCCCTCCACTTT.

This chain links TRBV5-1 with TRBJ2-5; the D is unclear. The J call is uncertain, as TRBJ2-7 better fits the DNA end. CDR3 length equals 12 residues. Germline values: CDR1 SGHRS, CDR2 YFSETQ. The CDR3 region is CASSPNSYEQYF. DNA of the CDR3: TGCGCCAGCAGCCCCAATTCCTACGAGCAGTACTTC.

V gene TRBV11-2 combines with J gene TRBJ2-5; D not resolved. CDR1 and CDR2 (germline): SGHAT, FQNNGV. The CDR3 covers 14 residues. Trimming took 1 base from V and 5 from J, leaving 11 bases between them. The CDR3, as DNA: TGTGCCAGCAGCTTAGTGTCTAGTAAGGAGACCCAGTACTTC. Its translation is CASSLVSSKETQYF.

This chain uses TRBV4-1 with TRBJ2-7, with D uncertain. V was shortened by 0 bases and J by 2 bases, with 17 bases between the two germline ends. CDR3 size: 17 residues. CDR1 and CDR2 from the germline V gene are MGHRA and YSYEKL. CDR3 protein: CASSQDESQTYTYEQYF. For the CDR3, the DNA is TGCGCCAGCAGCCAAGATGAAAGCCAGACTTATACCTACGAGCAGTACTTC.

This rearrangement joins TRBV5-1 to TRBJ1-2; 9 bases map to TRBD1. Germline trimming cut 4 bases from V and 4 bases from J; bases unmatched to any gene: 5. The germline CDR1 and CDR2 sequences are SGHRS and YFSETQ. CDR3 length: 14 residues. The CDR3 coding sequence is TGCGCCAGCAGCCCGGGACAGGGACCCTATGGCTACACCTTC. This encodes CASSPGQGPYGYTF.

The chain has TRBV7-2 and TRBJ1-5; D gene uncertain. The CDR3 sequence is 13 residues long. V gave up 5 bases and J gave up 4 bases, with 9 bases separating them. CDR1 and CDR2 from the germline V gene are SGHTA and FQGNSA. The DNA of the CDR3 is TGTGCCAGCAGCCGGCAGGAAAATCAGCCCCAGCATTTT. This sequence encodes CASSRQENQPQHF.

J is TRBJ1-1 and V is TRBV30; maybe TRBD1 (6 bases). Germline lookup yields CDR1 GTSNPN and CDR2 SVGIG (reference sequence). This CDR3 contains 13 residues. Trimming pared 3 bases from V and 1 base from J, leaving 9 bases between. Here the CDR3 reads CAWSEQGNTEAFF. CDR3 nucleotide sequence: TGTGCCTGGAGCGAACAGGGGAACACTGAAGCTTTCTTT.

This chain joins TRBV28 and TRBJ2-2; 8 positions match TRBD1. Trimming cost V 8 bases and J 2 bases; bases outside gene matches: 10. Looked up from germline, CDR1 is MDHEN and CDR2 is SYDVKM. The CDR3 has 16 amino acids. The CDR3 protein is CASGTRQGINTGELFF. CDR3 nucleotides: TGTGCCAGCGGGACTCGACAGGGGATTAACACCGGGGAGCTGTTTTTT.

This rearrangement joins TRBV30 to TRBJ2-7; TRBD1 might be the D (6 bases). Germline values: CDR1 GTSNPN, CDR2 SVGIG (reference sequence). Trimming shortened V by 6 bases and J by 0 bases, and 9 bases separated the two germline ends. The CDR3 runs to 12 residues. CDR3 sequence: CACDRSSYEQYF. CDR3 coding DNA: TGTGCCTGCGACAGGAGCTCCTACGAGCAGTACTTC.

The chain combines TRBV7-9 with TRBJ2-2; TRBD2 agrees at 8 bases. Germline loops: CDR1 SEHNR, CDR2 FQNEAQ (reference sequence). CDR3 length: 17 residues. The V gene end was trimmed by 7 bases and the J gene end by 5 bases; junction bases not matched to a gene: 15. The CDR3 region has the DNA TGTGCCAGCACCCTACTCCCCAGCGGGAGCGAAACCGGGGAGCTGTTTTTT. Amino acid sequence: CASTLLPSGSETGELFF.

The chain carries TRBV27 and TRBJ2-1, with 13 bases identical to TRBD2. The CDR3 has 16 residues. J gave up 5 bases and V 5 bases, and 6 bases lay outside the gene matches. Germline V lookup: CDR1 MNHEY, CDR2 SMNVEV (reference sequence). For the CDR3, the DNA is TGTGCCAGCAGTCCGATAGGACTAGCGGGGGACAATGAGCAGTTCTTC. Translated, it gives CASSPIGLAGDNEQFF.

V and J are TRBV5-1 and TRBJ1-1; 10 bases match TRBD1. V lost 0 bases to trimming and J lost 1 base; unmatched junction nucleotides: 0. Germline CDR1 reads SGHRS; CDR2 reads YFSETQ. This CDR3 has 15 residues. The CDR3 reads CASSLGDRGNTEAFF. The CDR3 bases are TGCGCCAGCAGCTTGGGGGACAGGGGGAACACTGAAGCTTTCTTT.

The chain uses TRBV6-1 and TRBJ1-1; a weak D match, TRBD1 (5 bases). Germline V lookup: CDR1 MNHNS, CDR2 SASEGT. Trimming shortened V by 7 bases and J by 0 bases, and 12 bases separated the two germline ends. The CDR3 has 14 residues. CDR3: CASKRAGLNTEAFF. Written as DNA, the CDR3 is TGTGCCAGCAAACGGGCAGGGTTGAACACTGAAGCTTTCTTT.

The chain employs TRBV4-2 and TRBJ2-5; 16 bases map to TRBD2. Germline V CDR1 and CDR2: LGHNA, YNFKEQ. The CDR3 has 14 amino acids. V lost 5 bases, J lost 13 bases, and 7 bases stayed unmatched. The chain's CDR3 is CASSAGTSGGERYF. As DNA, the CDR3 is TGTGCCAGCAGCGCCGGGACTAGCGGGGGGGAGAGGTACTTC.

J is TRBJ2-1 and V is TRBV30, with 8 bases lining up with TRBD2. CDR1 is GTSNPN, CDR2 SVGIG, per germline (reference sequence). This CDR3 spans 15 amino acids. With 1 base clipped from V and 1 base from J, the junction kept 3 bases outside the gene matches. CDR3 amino acids: CAWSGLAGSYNEQFF. CDR3 in DNA: TGTGCCTGGAGTGGGTTAGCGGGATCCTACAATGAGCAGTTCTTC.

The chain links TRBV7-2 to TRBJ2-6, with D possibly matching TRBD2 (5 bases). Trimming left V 6 bases short and J 4 bases short, with 13 bases between. The germline gives CDR1 SGHTA, CDR2 FQGNSA. The CDR3 spans 15 residues. The DNA of the CDR3 is TGTGCCAGCAGTAAACTAGGGTCCGGGGCCAACGTCCTGACTTTC. Its protein is CASSKLGSGANVLTF.